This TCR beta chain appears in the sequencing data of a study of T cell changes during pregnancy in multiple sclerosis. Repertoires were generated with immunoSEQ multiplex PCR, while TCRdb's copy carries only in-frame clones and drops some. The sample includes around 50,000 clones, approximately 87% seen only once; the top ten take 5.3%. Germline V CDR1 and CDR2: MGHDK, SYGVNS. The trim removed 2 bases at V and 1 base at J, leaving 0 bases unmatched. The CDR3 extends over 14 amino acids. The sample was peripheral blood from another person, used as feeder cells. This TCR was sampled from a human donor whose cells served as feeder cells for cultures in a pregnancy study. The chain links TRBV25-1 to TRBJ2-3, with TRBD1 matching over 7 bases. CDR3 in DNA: TGTGCCAGCAGTGAACAGGGGGGCACAGATACGCAGTATTTT. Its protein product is CASSEQGGTDTQYF.